This T cell receptor beta chain was sequenced in a study of blood T cell repertoires in COVID-19. Across the whole study: The samples span acute and convalescent COVID-19 from the United States, Italy and Spain. PBMCs, B-cell-depleted T cells, or T cells provided the cDNA or gDNA that made up the material.

Recovery among Cohort 3 donors was established by two negative PCRs, clearance, or symptom resolution. Sequenced by immunoSEQ multiplex PCR; TCRdb stores in-frame clones only, minus some. The sample has 250,000 to 300,000 clones; around 86% are singletons. Per the germline V gene, CDR1 is SGHVS and CDR2 is FQNEAQ. The CDR3 spans 16 residues. V was shortened by 5 bases and J by 2 bases, with 18 bases between the two germline ends. The clonotype comes from a man aged 18 to 29 who had recovered from COVID-19. The material sequenced was PBMCs or T cells enriched from blood (not recorded which). The chain carries TRBV7-8 and TRBJ1-2; D might be TRBD1 (5 bases). Here the CDR3 DNA reads TGTGCCAGCAGCCCCCGGGGGGGGACCCACAACTATGGCTACACCTTC. It specifies CASSPRGGTHNYGYTF. Combining the CDR3 with reference TRBV7-8 and TRBJ1-2 gives the whole variable domain GAGVSQSPRYKVAKRGQDVALRCDPISGHVSLFWYQQALGQGPEFLTYFQNEAQLDKSGLPSDRFFAERPEGSVSTLKIQRTQQEDSAVYLCASSPRGGTHNYGYTFGSGTRLTVV.